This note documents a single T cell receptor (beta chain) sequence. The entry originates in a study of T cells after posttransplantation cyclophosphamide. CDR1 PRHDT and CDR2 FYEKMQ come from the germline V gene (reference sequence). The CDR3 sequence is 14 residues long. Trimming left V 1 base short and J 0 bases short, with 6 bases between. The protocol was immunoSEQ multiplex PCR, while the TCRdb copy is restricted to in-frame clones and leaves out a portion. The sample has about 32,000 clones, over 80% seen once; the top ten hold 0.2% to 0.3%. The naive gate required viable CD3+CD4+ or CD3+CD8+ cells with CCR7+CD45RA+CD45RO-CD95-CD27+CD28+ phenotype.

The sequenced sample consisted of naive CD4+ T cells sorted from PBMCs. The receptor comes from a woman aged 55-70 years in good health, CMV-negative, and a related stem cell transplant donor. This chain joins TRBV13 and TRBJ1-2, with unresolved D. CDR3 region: CASSLDQANYGYTF. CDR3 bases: TGTGCCAGCAGCTTAGATCAGGCTAACTATGGCTACACCTTC. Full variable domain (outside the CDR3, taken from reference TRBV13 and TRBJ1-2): AAGVIQSPRHLIKEKRETATLKCYPIPRHDTVYWYQQGPGQDPQFLISFYEKMQSDKGSIPDRFSAQQFSDYHSELNMSSLELGDSALYFCASSLDQANYGYTFGSGTRLTVV.